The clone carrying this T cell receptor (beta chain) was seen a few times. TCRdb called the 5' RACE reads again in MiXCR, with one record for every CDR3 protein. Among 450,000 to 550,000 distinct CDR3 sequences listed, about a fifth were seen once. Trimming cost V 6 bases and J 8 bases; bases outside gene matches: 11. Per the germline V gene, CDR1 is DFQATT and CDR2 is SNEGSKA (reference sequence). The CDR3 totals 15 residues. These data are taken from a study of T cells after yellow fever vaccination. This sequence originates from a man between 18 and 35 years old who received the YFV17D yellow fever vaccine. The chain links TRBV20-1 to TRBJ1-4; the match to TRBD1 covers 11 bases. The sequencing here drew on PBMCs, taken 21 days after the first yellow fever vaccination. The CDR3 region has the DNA TGCAGTGCCCACGGACAGGGGGCGGGAGGCGAAAAACTGTTTTTT. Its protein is CSAHGQGAGGEKLFF.